The 7 T cell receptor beta chains below were found in one sample sequenced in a study of prognosis after radiotherapy for stage I lung cancer (TCRdb year 2021). The sequencer listed for this sample is Illumina HiSeq 3000. The TCR beta CDR3 region was amplified from genomic DNA by two rounds of multiplex PCR. In the first round of PCR, primers specific to each TRBV and TRBJ gene were used, and the primer sequences are filed in Chinese patent CN105087789A. The public reads were quality trimmed at Q25 with fastp and then assembled into clones with MiXCR by TCRdb, keeping productive beta chains. Rows with one shared CDR3 protein collapse into an entry with the most common genes and DNA. The sample contains over 20,000 distinct CDR3 sequences, around 36% of them found a single time. The biggest ten clones account for 55% to 65% of the sample. Here the sequenced sample was PBMCs, taken before or after stereotactic body radiation therapy (not recorded which). These receptors came from a donor aged 50 or older with non-small cell lung cancer.

This clonotype was recorded once. A read error may account for a junction end that differs from germline. This chain connects TRBV19 to TRBJ1-2; TRBD1 matches 7 bases. The CDR3 loop spans 15 amino acids. Germline V gives CDR1 LNHDA, CDR2 SQIVND (reference sequence). The DNA for the CDR3 is TGTGCCAGTAGTATGACAGGGATTGCTAACTATGGCTACACATTC. It specifies CASSMTGIANYGYTF.

This chain connects TRBV5-1 to TRBJ1-6; 9 bases match TRBD1. Germline lookup yields CDR1 SGHRS and CDR2 YFSETQ. The CDR3 spans 16 residues. J lost 3 bases, V lost 4 bases, and 5 bases had no gene match. This CDR3 is CASSPGQGGYNSPLHF. The CDR3 DNA is TGCGCCAGCAGCCCGGGACAGGGTGGCTATAATTCACCCCTCCACTTT.

With regard to this clonotype: A much larger clonotype is one base distant, so this may be a read error. The chain couples TRBV20-1 to TRBJ2-5; 10 bases fit TRBD1. The CDR3 length is 13 residues. Germline CDR1 DFQATT, CDR2 SNEGSKA (reference sequence). V shed 6 bases and J 8 bases; nucleotides not matched to a gene: 9. The chain's CDR3 is CSAKTGGRDTQYF. The DNA of the CDR3 is TGCAGTGCCAAGACAGGGGGCCGAGACACCCAGTACTTC.

At least ten counts were recorded for this clonotype. The chain has TRBV29-1 and TRBJ2-1; 13 bases line up with TRBD2. The CDR3 runs 12 residues. The germline V gene has CDR1 SQVTM and CDR2 ANQGSEA. Trimming at V came to 6 bases and at J to 7 bases, leaving 0 bases not matched to a gene. CDR3 nucleotide sequence: TGCAGCGTGACTAGCGGGGGGAATGAGCAGTTCTTC. Translating it yields CSVTSGGNEQFF.

This clonotype has only a few counts. The chain joins TRBV6-2 or TRBV6-3 to TRBJ1-4; unclear D gene. CDR1 is MNHEY, CDR2 SVGEGT, per germline. The CDR3 sequence is 15 residues long. With 0 bases removed from V and 2 bases from J, the gap between germline ends came to 7 bases. The CDR3 DNA sequence: TGTGCCAGCAGTTACTCGGCTGGGACTAATGAAAAACTGTTTTTT. Translation: CASSYSAGTNEKLFF.

The gene calls are TRBV20-1 and TRBJ2-3, with D possibly TRBD1 on 6 matching bases. This CDR3 is built from 15 residues. V was cut by 0 bases and J by 4 bases, with 14 bases left in between. The germline CDR1 and CDR2 sequences are DFQATT and SNEGSKA (reference sequence). CDR3 in amino acids: CSARELGAMADTQYF. The CDR3 nucleotides read TGCAGTGCTAGAGAGCTGGGGGCAATGGCAGATACGCAGTATTTT.

The table lists this clonotype with many counts. The chain couples TRBV19 to TRBJ1-3; 8 bases agree with TRBD1. Germline loops: CDR1 LNHDA, CDR2 SQIVND (reference sequence). This CDR3 is built from 12 residues. With 9 bases clipped from V and 4 bases from J, the junction kept 2 bases outside the gene matches. CDR3 sequence: CASRDRGNTIYF. The CDR3 nucleotides are TGTGCCAGCCGGGACAGGGGAAACACCATATATTTT.